This T cell receptor (beta chain) derives from a study of a mutant IDH1 vaccine in newly diagnosed glioma. Clones were read by immunoSEQ multiplex PCR, and TCRdb kept only the in-frame ones, dropping some. The sample records 55,000 to 65,000 clones, over 70% being singletons. For this clone: As yet, its antigen is unknown.

The CDR3 consists of 13 residues. Germline CDR1 reads SGHRS; CDR2 reads YFSETQ. Trimming took off 0 bases at V and 4 bases at J, with 8 bases between the two ends. Regarding time point: week 11, during vaccination. Doses comprised 300 ug of mutant IDH1 20-mer peptide each, plus topical imiquimod. The donors had new WHO grade 3 or 4 astrocytomas; these were IDH1-mutant and ATRX-lost. This sample comprised PBMCs, obtained from a glioma patient whose treatment included an IDH1 peptide vaccine. The TCR originated in a man between 50 and 59 years old with glioma. The chain is built from TRBV5-1 and TRBJ2-7, with D hard to call. This CDR3 is CASSLADGYEQYF. In DNA form, the CDR3 reads TGCGCCAGCAGCTTGGCCGACGGATACGAGCAGTACTTC.